The entry below describes one T cell receptor beta chain. This record belongs to a study of blood T cell repertoires in COVID-19. Overall study: Donors in the United States, Italy and Spain gave samples during acute or convalescent COVID-19. In each case, the material was cDNA or gDNA derived from T cells, B-cell-depleted T cells, or PBMCs.

V was pared by 4 bases and J by 3 bases, with 7 bases of the junction left unmatched. CDR3 size: 15 residues. CDR1 and CDR2 (germline): MDHEN, SYDVKM. Original processing notes: Nucleated cell number was recorded as an estimate derived from reference gene primer amplification. Sequencing used immunoSEQ multiplex PCR; TCRdb keeps in-frame clones, though not all of them. The V and J calls and clone size come from that table; D and trimming were worked out from the DNA. This table holds approximately 500,000 clones, 70% to 90% found once. This sequence joins TRBV28 and TRBJ1-2; 8 nucleotides align to TRBD1. The sequencing input was peripheral blood. The clonotype comes from a woman between 45 and 65 years old with COVID-19, enrolled during active disease. The CDR3 loop is CASSYPTGQDYGYTF. The CDR3 coding sequence is TGTGCCAGCAGTTATCCAACGGGACAGGACTATGGCTACACCTTC.